This T cell receptor beta chain is drawn from a study of CD8+CD57+ T cells in acquired aplastic anemia (dated by TCRdb to the late 2010s). The study in broad terms: Extracted DNA from sorted CD4+ and CD8+ cells averaged approximately 3 ug, ranging from about 0.17 to 30 ug. Mean read counts for healthy donor samples were about 10 million for CD4+ cells and under 14 million for CD8+ cells. Study-wide findings and limitations: Between patients and healthy controls, no significant difference in CD8+ Simpson's diversity was found (P=0.060). Around 31 CD8+ CDR3 sequences were shared between patients and controls but appeared highly expressed in patients and within their immunodominant clones.

TCR repertoires of sorted CD4+ and CD8+ blood T cells from severe aplastic anemia patients and healthy subjects were deep-sequenced in the study. Ficoll-Paque density gradient centrifugation was used to isolate peripheral blood mononuclear cells. Before DNA extraction, CD4+ and CD8+ T cells were sorted by FACS or by magnetic beads. Spanning cysteine to phenylalanine, the CDR3 consists of 16 amino acids. The kept DNA is CDR3 alone, 48 bases in frame from the first base. CDR1 and CDR2, per the germline V gene, are ENHRY and SYGVKD. About this clonotype: It lacks a known antigen. The germline gene is not matched at one end of the junction; a read error may be the cause.

Genomic DNA was used as template for profiling of TCR beta VDJ combinations and CDR3 sequences. TCR repertoire sequencing was run on an Illumina HiSeq 2000. As for how the authors treated the data: Repertoire assessment relied on Simpson's diversity index, CDR3 size and DJ length profiles, and TRBV/TRBJ rearrangement plots. The immunodominant clone was defined as the most abundant DNA sequence in deep sequencing data. CDR3 amino acid sequences were checked for sharing between subjects and were compared against published repertoires and the VDJdb database. TCRdb's own reprocessing of the public reads used fastp at Q25 and MiXCR and kept productive beta chains. One record per CDR3 amino acid sequence lists the most common genes and DNA. The V and J calls come from TCRdb's annotation, not from the publication. The sample table lists just over 400,000 distinct CDR3 sequences, about two thirds of them with a count of one. Clones ranked in the top ten supply around 4% of the sample.

Specimen: sorted CD4+, CD8+, or CD8+CD57+ T cells (not recorded which) from PBMCs. This TCR derives from a human donor in good health, serving as a control. The chain uses TRBV10-3 and TRBJ2-2; the D gene is perhaps TRBD2, on 6 matching bases. The bases are TGTGCCATCAGTGGTCCCGTCAGGGAGGACACCGGGGAGCGGATTTTT. It encodes CAISGPVREDTGERIF.